This T cell receptor beta chain was captured by sequencing in a study of blood T cell repertoires in COVID-19. Overall study: Samples taken during acute and convalescent COVID-19 were collected in the United States, Italy and Spain. Sources were T cells, B-cell-depleted T cells, or PBMCs; the material itself was cDNA or gDNA.

V dropped 4 bases and J dropped 0; count of bases not matched to a gene: 7. The CDR3 runs to 17 residues. Germline CDR1 and CDR2: GTSNPN and SVGIG (reference sequence). Authors' analysis steps: How many nucleated cells were present was estimated from reference gene primer amplification. TCRdb keeps only in-frame clones here, not all; method: immunoSEQ multiplex PCR. That table gives V, J and clone size, and the DNA gave D and trimming. The table includes some 200,000 clones, 70% to 90% detected once. The TCR was taken from a woman younger than 30 who had recovered from COVID-19. V is TRBV30 and J is TRBJ2-6, with 9 positions matching TRBD1. Sequencing used peripheral blood. CDR3 bases: TGTGCCTGGACCAGCCTGACAGGGGGCTCTGGGGCCAACGTCCTGACTTTC. This sequence encodes CAWTSLTGGSGANVLTF.